These T cell receptor beta chains were read from a single sample in a study of control samples from healthy donors and cancer patients. TCRdb's copy holds only in-frame clones and misses some; the assay was immunoSEQ multiplex PCR. Seen here are 70,000 to 85,000 clones, about 79% observed once, and the top ten hold around 10%. Sequencing used PBMCs. The receptors stem from a man aged 55 to 70 with head and neck cancer. Both conserved end residues are part of each CDR3. Each record gives: clone size, D gene, J gene, V gene, CDR3 DNA, CDR3 protein. The D gene is left open where the match is weak. Expanded clones get a size class; other rows say once, few or many, or leave the size out.

abundance: -; d_gene: -; j_gene: TRBJ2-1; v_gene: TRBV6-5; CDR3nt: TGTGCCAGCAGTACGCGGGACTCTGAATGGGGGCAGTTCTTC; CDR3aa: CASSTRDSEWGQFF
abundance: -; d_gene: -; j_gene: TRBJ2-1; v_gene: TRBV11-1; CDR3nt: TGTGCCAGCAGCCCAAGGGGGAGATACAATGAGCAGTTCTTC; CDR3aa: CASSPRGRYNEQFF
abundance: -; d_gene: -; j_gene: TRBJ1-3; v_gene: TRBV13; CDR3nt: TGTGCCAGCAGCTTAAGGGAAGAAGGAAACACCATATATTTT; CDR3aa: CASSLREEGNTIYF
abundance: -; d_gene: TRBD1; j_gene: TRBJ1-2; v_gene: TRBV7-9; CDR3nt: TGTGCCAGCAGCTTAGGGGGACAGGGTGAGGGATATGGCTACACCTTC; CDR3aa: CASSLGGQGEGYGYTF
abundance: -; d_gene: -; j_gene: TRBJ2-1; v_gene: TRBV5-1; CDR3nt: TGCGCCAGCAGCACAAGACAGGTTGGAACCTACAATGAGCAGTTCTTC; CDR3aa: CASSTRQVGTYNEQFF
abundance: -; d_gene: -; j_gene: TRBJ2-3; v_gene: TRBV27; CDR3nt: TGTGCCAGCAGTCCCCGGGCGGCTAGCACAGATACGCAGTATTTT; CDR3aa: CASSPRAASTDTQYF
abundance: -; d_gene: TRBD2; j_gene: TRBJ2-3; v_gene: TRBV10-3; CDR3nt: TGTGCCATCAGCCTAACGAAAGCGGGAGGGAACACAGATACGCAGTATTTT; CDR3aa: CAISLTKAGGNTDTQYF
abundance: -; d_gene: -; j_gene: TRBJ2-2; v_gene: TRBV6-2/TRBV6-3; CDR3nt: TGTGCCAGCAGTTACGCGTGGGGGACCGGGGAGCTGTTTTTT; CDR3aa: CASSYAWGTGELFF
abundance: -; d_gene: -; j_gene: TRBJ2-6; v_gene: TRBV6-4; CDR3nt: TGTGCCAGCAGTGAAAATGGGGCTGGGGCCAACGTCCTGACTTTC; CDR3aa: CASSENGAGANVLTF
abundance: -; d_gene: -; j_gene: TRBJ1-4; v_gene: TRBV11-2; CDR3nt: TGTGCCAGCAGTCCCCTATCGTTGCGGAAACTGTTTTTT; CDR3aa: CASSPLSLRKLFF
abundance: -; d_gene: -; j_gene: TRBJ1-5; v_gene: TRBV6-5; CDR3nt: TGTGCCAGCAGAGGGGGGGATAATAGCAATCAGCCCCAGCATTTT; CDR3aa: CASRGGDNSNQPQHF
abundance: -; d_gene: -; j_gene: TRBJ1-4; v_gene: TRBV11-2; CDR3nt: TGTGCCAGCAGCTTAGTAGCGCGTGGAGGGGAAAAACTGTTTTTT; CDR3aa: CASSLVARGGEKLFF
abundance: -; d_gene: -; j_gene: TRBJ2-4; v_gene: TRBV18; CDR3nt: TGTGCCAGCTCACTGGGAACTATAAGCGACATTCAGTACTTC; CDR3aa: CASSLGTISDIQYF
abundance: -; d_gene: -; j_gene: TRBJ2-5; v_gene: TRBV4-2; CDR3nt: TGTGCCAGCAGCCAAGATCTAACTGGAGAGACCCAGTACTTC; CDR3aa: CASSQDLTGETQYF
abundance: -; d_gene: -; j_gene: TRBJ1-2; v_gene: TRBV7-2; CDR3nt: TGTGCCAGCAGCTTAGCAGCACAGGCCTTCTATGGCTACACCTTC; CDR3aa: CASSLAAQAFYGYTF
abundance: -; d_gene: TRBD2; j_gene: TRBJ2-5; v_gene: TRBV28; CDR3nt: TGTGCCAGCAGTTCCATGGCGGGGGTGCAAGAGACCCAGTACTTC; CDR3aa: CASSSMAGVQETQYF
abundance: -; d_gene: -; j_gene: TRBJ2-5; v_gene: TRBV7-5; CDR3nt: TGTGCCAGAAGCCTGGAGGACAGTCTACAATGGGAGACCCAGTACTTC; CDR3aa: CARSLEDSLQWETQYF
abundance: -; d_gene: TRBD2; j_gene: TRBJ2-3; v_gene: TRBV13; CDR3nt: TGTGCCAGCAGCTTCAGACTAGCGGGAGGAGGAGATACGCAGTATTTT; CDR3aa: CASSFRLAGGGDTQYF
abundance: -; d_gene: -; j_gene: TRBJ1-5; v_gene: TRBV27; CDR3nt: TGTGCCAGCAGCAGACAGGCTCATCAGCCCCAGCATTTT; CDR3aa: CASSRQAHQPQHF
abundance: -; d_gene: TRBD1; j_gene: TRBJ2-7; v_gene: TRBV7-6; CDR3nt: TGTGCCAGCAGCTCCCTACCGGGACAGGGTGCCTACGAGCAGTACTTC; CDR3aa: CASSSLPGQGAYEQYF
abundance: -; d_gene: -; j_gene: TRBJ2-2; v_gene: TRBV5-6; CDR3nt: TGTGCCAGCAGCTTGGGAGTAACCGGGGAGCTGTTTTTT; CDR3aa: CASSLGVTGELFF
abundance: -; d_gene: -; j_gene: TRBJ2-7; v_gene: TRBV29-1; CDR3nt: TGCAGCGCTGGAGAGGGGGTCTACTACGAGCAGTACTTC; CDR3aa: CSAGEGVYYEQYF
abundance: -; d_gene: TRBD1; j_gene: TRBJ2-5; v_gene: TRBV5-1; CDR3nt: TGCGCCAGCAGCTCCGGACAGGATCAAGAGACCCAGTACTTC; CDR3aa: CASSSGQDQETQYF
abundance: -; d_gene: TRBD2; j_gene: TRBJ2-3; v_gene: TRBV5-4; CDR3nt: TGTGCCAGCAGCTCTAGCGGTCGCACAGATACGCAGTATTTT; CDR3aa: CASSSSGRTDTQYF
abundance: -; d_gene: TRBD2; j_gene: TRBJ2-1; v_gene: TRBV7-9; CDR3nt: TGTGCCAGCAGCTTCAGCGGGGCTAGCTCCTACAATGAGCAGTTCTTC; CDR3aa: CASSFSGASSYNEQFF
abundance: -; d_gene: -; j_gene: TRBJ1-6; v_gene: TRBV18; CDR3nt: TGTGCCAGCTCACCAAAACAGAGCCACAGGGAACCCCTCCACTTT; CDR3aa: CASSPKQSHREPLHF
abundance: -; d_gene: -; j_gene: TRBJ2-7; v_gene: TRBV9; CDR3nt: TGTGCCAGCAGCGTAGTAGCCAACTACAGAAATTCAAGCTCCTACGAGCAGTACTTC; CDR3aa: CASSVVANYRNSSSYEQYF
abundance: -; d_gene: -; j_gene: TRBJ2-5; v_gene: TRBV6-6; CDR3nt: TGTGCCAGCAGCCCGCGAGCCCAAGAGACCCAGTACTTC; CDR3aa: CASSPRAQETQYF
abundance: -; d_gene: -; j_gene: TRBJ1-2; v_gene: TRBV28; CDR3nt: TGTGCCAGCAACCGAGCTTTGGACGTCTATGGCTACACCTTC; CDR3aa: CASNRALDVYGYTF
abundance: -; d_gene: TRBD1; j_gene: TRBJ1-6; v_gene: TRBV6-5; CDR3nt: TGTGCCAGCAGTCACCCGGACAGGGTAAACTCACCCCTCCACTTT; CDR3aa: CASSHPDRVNSPLHF
abundance: -; d_gene: TRBD1; j_gene: TRBJ1-5; v_gene: TRBV7-9; CDR3nt: TGTGCCAGCAGCCGAGGGGGCACGGGCAATCAGCCCCAGCATTTT; CDR3aa: CASSRGGTGNQPQHF
abundance: -; d_gene: -; j_gene: TRBJ2-7; v_gene: TRBV27; CDR3nt: TGTGCCAGCAGTCCCGGGGGCCCAGAGCAGTACTTC; CDR3aa: CASSPGGPEQYF
abundance: -; d_gene: -; j_gene: TRBJ2-7; v_gene: TRBV3-1/TRBV3-2; CDR3nt: TGTGCCAGCAGCCCTAGCTCCTACGAGCAGTACTTC; CDR3aa: CASSPSSYEQYF
abundance: -; d_gene: -; j_gene: TRBJ1-5; v_gene: TRBV7-2; CDR3nt: TGTGCCAGCAGCCAGGGTCAAGACCAGCCCCAGCATTTT; CDR3aa: CASSQGQDQPQHF
abundance: -; d_gene: TRBD1; j_gene: TRBJ1-2; v_gene: TRBV6-5; CDR3nt: TGTGCCAGCAGCCCCGGGACAGGGGGCTATGGCTACACCTTC; CDR3aa: CASSPGTGGYGYTF
abundance: -; d_gene: TRBD1; j_gene: TRBJ1-1; v_gene: TRBV28; CDR3nt: TGTGCCAGCAGTCCCCCGACAGGGTCGTACACTGAAGCTTTCTTT; CDR3aa: CASSPPTGSYTEAFF
abundance: -; d_gene: TRBD1; j_gene: TRBJ1-5; v_gene: TRBV4-1; CDR3nt: TGCGCCAGCAGCCAAGAGAGGGGGCACCAGCCCCAGCATTTT; CDR3aa: CASSQERGHQPQHF
abundance: -; d_gene: TRBD2; j_gene: TRBJ2-7; v_gene: TRBV5-1; CDR3nt: TGCGCCAGCAGCATATTAGCGGGAGGTCCCTACGAGCAGTACTTC; CDR3aa: CASSILAGGPYEQYF
abundance: once; d_gene: -; j_gene: TRBJ2-1; v_gene: TRBV5-4; CDR3nt: TGTAGTTACGAGGGACCAAACAATGAGCAGTTCTTC; CDR3aa: CSYEGPNNEQFF
abundance: -; d_gene: -; j_gene: TRBJ2-7; v_gene: TRBV6-5; CDR3nt: TGTGCCAGCAGTTACCCCCTTGTATCCCCCTACGAGCAGTACTTC; CDR3aa: CASSYPLVSPYEQYF
abundance: -; d_gene: -; j_gene: TRBJ2-1; v_gene: TRBV5-1; CDR3nt: TGCGCCAGCAGCTCCGCCACCTCCAGCATCAATGAGCAGTTCTTC; CDR3aa: CASSSATSSINEQFF
abundance: -; d_gene: TRBD1; j_gene: TRBJ1-5; v_gene: TRBV28; CDR3nt: TGTGCCAGCAGTTTTCGACAGGGGGATCAGCCCCAGCATTTT; CDR3aa: CASSFRQGDQPQHF
abundance: -; d_gene: -; j_gene: TRBJ1-2; v_gene: TRBV2; CDR3nt: TGTGCCACTCATGGGACGTATACCTCGGGCTACACCTTC; CDR3aa: CATHGTYTSGYTF
abundance: -; d_gene: -; j_gene: TRBJ2-7; v_gene: TRBV20-1; CDR3nt: TGCAGTGCTAGTCAAGCCTACGAGCAGTACTTC; CDR3aa: CSASQAYEQYF
abundance: -; d_gene: TRBD1; j_gene: TRBJ2-7; v_gene: TRBV5-4; CDR3nt: TGTGCCAGCAGCCCTAAGGGACAGGGATCCTACGAGCAGTACTTC; CDR3aa: CASSPKGQGSYEQYF
abundance: once; d_gene: TRBD2; j_gene: TRBJ2-1; v_gene: TRBV5-1; CDR3nt: TGCGCCAGCAGCTTGGAGGGAACTAGCGGATACAATTTGGGAAATGAGCAGTTCTTC; CDR3aa: CASSLEGTSGYNLGNEQFF
abundance: -; d_gene: -; j_gene: TRBJ1-3; v_gene: TRBV11-2; CDR3nt: TGTGCCAGCAGCTCTAGGCCGCCAGTCTCTGGAAACACCATATATTTT; CDR3aa: CASSSRPPVSGNTIYF
abundance: -; d_gene: -; j_gene: TRBJ2-7; v_gene: TRBV30; CDR3nt: TGTGCCTGGACCCAAACAGGAGGGGGAGGGCAGTACTTC; CDR3aa: CAWTQTGGGGQYF